These T cell receptor beta chains were read from a single sample in a study of T cell repertoires in cytomegalovirus infection. TCRdb used MiXCR to reprocess the reads, holding one entry per CDR3 protein. This sample has 80,000 to 130,000 distinct CDR3 sequences, with less than 25% found just once. Sequencing was done on a sample of CD8+ T cells from PBMCs. The receptors stem from a human donor in good health (CMV status not recorded). Some clones in this sample may be carry-over from other donors' samples. CDR3s include the opening cysteine and the closing phenylalanine or tryptophan. The order of the fields is V gene, clone size, CDR3 protein. The size field is filled for only some rows; it gives once, few, many or a size class.

TRBV28 few CASSDSGGRKQPQHF
TRBV19 few CASSTKYVGTGREPQHF
TRBV6-1 many CASSEWTLNTEAFF
TRBV7-9 many CASSLEAMNYEQYF
TRBV6-6 - CASSDPGYNEQFF
TRBV7-8 many CASSSQSTDTQYF
TRBV11-2 few CASSLVYAGTSGSQAQETQYF
TRBV7-9 few CASSARANEQFF
TRBV19 few CASSIVRRQEAFF
TRBV28 few CASSSQGASILRLPPDGYTF
TRBV4-3 - CASSQDMGGPTSYEQYF
TRBV28 - CASRSTGRDSPLHF
TRBV5-4 - CASSSGQAEGNEQFF
TRBV19 few CASSITGATNTEAFF
TRBV9 few CASSAPTGLTQYF
TRBV11-2 many CASSEAGIQYF
TRBV7-8 few CASSLRQGQAGELFF
TRBV29-1 - CSVRAGEADTQYF